This T cell receptor beta chain was captured by sequencing in a study of T cell repertoires in chronic hepatitis B (dated by TCRdb to about 2019). For CDR1 and CDR2, the germline V gene (reference sequence) lists LNHNV and YYDKDF. V is reduced by 5 bases and J by 2 bases, leaving a spacing of 25 bases between them. The CDR3 runs 19 residues from the cysteine to the phenylalanine. The retained sequence is limited to the CDR3, 57 bases, with the frame set at the first base. The library relied on the immunoSEQ multiplex PCR assay. Sourced from immuneACCESS, this table was stored by TCRdb with only in-frame sequences that have V and J called. A share of the clones is absent; for the studies checked, an unresolved V gene accounts for under half, and the remainder has no known explanation. For this sample the table gives approximately 520 clones, of which approximately 84% were detected only once. The ten top clones hold roughly 15% of the sample.

Note on this clone: No quality values exist for individual bases; no much larger clone is one base distant.

This TCR was sampled from a human donor with chronic hepatitis B virus infection. Material for sequencing was HBV polymerase (pol387) epitope-specific CD8+ T cells from PBMCs. Recombination joined TRBV15 with TRBJ1-5; the D gene is not confidently resolved. The CDR3 in this case is CATSGEGFSVQGGNQPQHF. The DNA sequence reads TGTGCCACCAGCGGCGAGGGCTTTTCCGTCCAAGGCGGCAATCAGCCCCAGCATTTT.